This TCR beta chain was captured in a study of regulatory T cells in long-lasting Graves disease. Study-level findings and limits: TRBV28, TRBJ1-2 and TRBJ2-5 were favored in persistent disease.

Germline V gene data show CDR1 as DFQATT and CDR2 as SNEGSKA (reference sequence). The V end lost 5 bases, the J end lost 4 bases, and 17 bases lay between the germline ends. This CDR3 has 14 amino acids. Time point here: persistent/refractory GD, antithyroid drugs over 5 years with positive TRAb. The TCR library was prepared using RNA isolated from PBMCs. Investigators prepared the TCR beta libraries by applying iRepertoire HTBI primers and Arm-PCR of CDR3 regions. TCRdb used MiXCR to reprocess the multiplex PCR reads, holding one entry per CDR3 protein. The sample has a few hundred thousand distinct CDR3 sequences; around 23% are singletons. This clonotype showed up many times. Its antigen is unknown.

This TCR derives from a female donor with Graves disease. V usage is TRBV20-1 and J usage is TRBJ2-5, with no clear D. The sample here was peripheral blood mononuclear cells (PBMCs), taken when the disease was refractory, from a patient treated with antithyroid drugs. The CDR3 spells CSASHLGVSETQYF. The CDR3 DNA reads TGCAGTGCTTCTCACCTTGGCGTCTCAGAGACCCAGTACTTC.